This is a list of T cell receptor beta chains from one sample in a study of blood T cells in healthy people across ages. Each CDR3 protein gets one entry after TCRdb re-called the 5' RACE reads with MiXCR. The sample lists about 680,000 distinct CDR3 sequences, around 49% seen once, with around a third in the top ten. The sample consisted of blood. The source is a woman in her fifties or sixties in good health. CDR3s include the opening cysteine and the closing phenylalanine or tryptophan. The D gene is left open where the match is weak. Not all rows give a size; the values are once, few, many and, for expanded clones, a class.

CASSYSLASGRVNTQYF,TGTGCCAGCAGTTACTCGCTGGCTAGCGGGAGAGTAAATACGCAGTATTTT,TRBV6-5,few,TRBD2,TRBJ2-3
CASSQDRDLYEQYF,TGCGCCAGCAGCCAAGATCGTGACCTCTACGAGCAGTACTTC,TRBV4-3,few,-,TRBJ2-7
CATSRMDRTNYGYTF,TGTGCCACCTCGCGAATGGACAGGACTAACTATGGCTACACCTTC,TRBV11-1,-,TRBD1,TRBJ1-2
CAGTGTEVYGYTF,TGTGCTGGGACCGGGACGGAGGTCTATGGCTACACCTTC,TRBV12-5,-,-,TRBJ1-2
CASSRGLTHYNEQFF,TGTGCCAGCAGCCGGGGACTCACCCATTACAATGAGCAGTTCTTC,TRBV6-5,-,-,TRBJ2-1
CASSPSWRGVKTQYF,TGTGCCAGCAGCCCGTCCTGGCGGGGGGTAAAGACCCAGTACTTC,TRBV7-2,-,TRBD2,TRBJ2-5
CASSQAAGTGNSPLHF,TGTGCCAGCAGCCAAGCCGCCGGGACAGGAAATTCACCCCTCCACTTT,TRBV4-2,-,TRBD1,TRBJ1-6
CSARDRDTHQPQHF,TGCAGTGCTAGAGATCGAGACACGCATCAGCCCCAGCATTTT,TRBV20-1,-,-,TRBJ1-5
CASSPAWSDEQYF,TGTGCCAGCAGCCCCGCGTGGTCAGACGAGCAGTACTTC,TRBV9,few,-,TRBJ2-7
CASSFALSYYEQYF,TGTGCCAGCAGCTTTGCCTTGTCCTACTACGAGCAGTACTTC,TRBV7-8,-,-,TRBJ2-7
CASSQASQGFYEQYF,TGTGCCAGCAGCCAAGCTAGTCAGGGGTTCTACGAGCAGTACTTC,TRBV14,-,-,TRBJ2-7
CASSPGGRPDSPLHF,TGTGCCAGCAGCCCCGGGGGACGACCGGATTCACCCCTCCACTTT,TRBV7-9,-,-,TRBJ1-6
CASSSLAGDLHTQYF,TGTGCCAGCAGTTCCCTAGCGGGAGACTTACATACGCAGTATTTT,TRBV27,once,TRBD2,TRBJ2-3
CASSSQTGKQETQYF,TGCGCCAGCAGCTCCCAGACAGGGAAACAAGAGACCCAGTACTTC,TRBV5-1,-,TRBD1,TRBJ2-5
CATSRDPTSPYGYTF,TGTGCCACCAGCAGAGATCCTACAAGCCCCTATGGCTACACCTTC,TRBV15,-,-,TRBJ1-2
CASSLGGTGQNEQFF,TGCGCCAGCAGCTTAGGGGGGACAGGGCAAAATGAGCAGTTCTTC,TRBV5-1,few,TRBD1,TRBJ2-1
CATSRDLAGDSEQYF,TGTGCCACCAGCAGAGATCTAGCGGGAGATTCCGAGCAGTACTTC,TRBV15,few,TRBD2,TRBJ2-7
CASSLRGETQYF,TGTGCCAGCAGTTTGAGGGGCGAGACCCAGTACTTC,TRBV11-2,many,-,TRBJ2-5
CASSAQGLHSYNEQFF,TGTGCCAGCAGCGCCCAGGGACTACACTCCTACAATGAGCAGTTCTTC,TRBV7-3,once,TRBD2,TRBJ2-1
CASSLGVLNEQFF,TGTGCCAGCAGCTTAGGGGTCTTGAATGAGCAGTTCTTC,TRBV7-9,-,-,TRBJ2-1
CASSSGDRGITDTQYF,TGTGCCAGCAGCAGCGGGGACAGGGGGATCACAGATACGCAGTATTTT,TRBV21-1,-,-,TRBJ2-3
CAISPLAESPYEQYF,TGTGCCATCAGTCCTCTAGCGGAATCCCCCTACGAGCAGTACTTC,TRBV10-3,few,TRBD2,TRBJ2-7
CSVHWDSKDTQYF,TGCAGCGTTCACTGGGATTCTAAAGATACGCAGTATTTT,TRBV29-1,few,-,TRBJ2-3
CASSSTGTGYGYTF,TGCGCCAGCAGCTCGACCGGGACAGGCTATGGCTACACCTTC,TRBV5-1,-,TRBD1,TRBJ1-2
CASSQAIVRETQYF,TGTGCCAGCAGCCAAGCCATCGTCCGGGAGACCCAGTACTTC,TRBV3-1,-,-,TRBJ2-5
CASSLGGTGPHNEQFF,TGCGCCAGCAGCTTGGGGGGGACAGGGCCACACAATGAGCAGTTCTTC,TRBV5-1,few,TRBD1,TRBJ2-1
CASSRESAIYEQYF,TGCGCCAGCAGCCGGGAGTCGGCGATCTACGAGCAGTACTTC,TRBV4-1,few,-,TRBJ2-7
CANPQSDSAYEQYF,TGCGCCAACCCCCAGTCCGACTCCGCCTACGAGCAGTACTTC,TRBV5-1,few,-,TRBJ2-7
CSAPGQKAETQYF,TGCAGTGCCCCGGGCCAAAAGGCAGAGACCCAGTACTTC,TRBV20-1,-,-,TRBJ2-5
CASSPGGRGDIQYF,TGTGCCAGCAGTCCTGGCGGGAGGGGGGACATTCAGTACTTC,TRBV27,-,TRBD2,TRBJ2-4
CSAGGQVGEGYTF,TGCAGTGCTGGCGGACAGGTCGGGGAGGGCTACACCTTC,TRBV20-1,-,TRBD1,TRBJ1-2
CSASGDRGGNQPQHF,TGCAGTGCTAGTGGGGACAGGGGTGGCAATCAGCCCCAGCATTTT,TRBV20-1,-,TRBD1,TRBJ1-5
CASSHGDRYNYGYTF,TGTGCCAGCAGCCACGGAGACAGATATAACTATGGCTACACCTTC,TRBV3-1,once,-,TRBJ1-2
CASSSPTSGSPDTQYF,TGCGCCAGCAGCTCACCGACTAGCGGGAGCCCTGATACGCAGTATTTT,TRBV5-1,few,TRBD2,TRBJ2-3
CASRWTSGSNEQFF,TGTGCCAGCAGATGGACTAGCGGGTCGAATGAGCAGTTCTTC,TRBV6-4,-,TRBD2,TRBJ2-1
CASSLLLGSTEAFF,TGTGCCAGCAGTCTATTGTTAGGGAGCACTGAAGCTTTCTTT,TRBV28,-,-,TRBJ1-1
CASPGLAWEQYF,TGTGCCAGCCCGGGACTAGCATGGGAGCAGTACTTC,TRBV6-1,few,TRBD2,TRBJ2-7
CVSSYSSGQGAETQYF,TGTGTCAGCAGTTACTCGAGTGGACAGGGGGCGGAGACCCAGTACTTC,TRBV6-6,-,TRBD1,TRBJ2-5
CASSYGFGGEQYF,TGTGCCAGCAGTTACGGTTTTGGGGGCGAGCAGTACTTC,TRBV6-5,few,-,TRBJ2-7
CSGQRALSYEQYF,TGCAGTGGACAGCGCGCCCTGTCCTACGAGCAGTACTTC,TRBV20-1,-,-,TRBJ2-7
CSARDRGAAETQYF,TGCAGTGCTAGAGATCGGGGGGCGGCGGAGACCCAGTACTTC,TRBV20-1,few,-,TRBJ2-5
CSATPQGSSYEQYF,TGCAGTGCTACCCCACAGGGATCCTCCTACGAGCAGTACTTC,TRBV20-1,few,-,TRBJ2-7
CASSDPRDDRAQFF,TGTGCCAGCAGTGACCCAAGAGACGACAGGGCGCAGTTCTTC,TRBV25-1,-,TRBD1,TRBJ2-1
CASSLALAGPGEQYF,TGCGCCAGCAGCTTGGCGCTAGCGGGGCCTGGGGAGCAGTACTTC,TRBV5-1,-,TRBD2,TRBJ2-7
CASSLARGPGELFF,TGCGCCAGCAGCTTGGCCAGAGGCCCCGGGGAGCTGTTTTTT,TRBV5-1,-,-,TRBJ2-2
CSARGHRVSKNIQYF,TGCAGTGCTAGAGGACACAGGGTCAGCAAAAACATTCAGTACTTC,TRBV20-1,-,-,TRBJ2-4
CASSPPGGQETQYF,TGTGCCAGCAGCCCCCCCGGTGGCCAAGAGACCCAGTACTTC,TRBV9,few,-,TRBJ2-5
CASSSVFMERAVDTQYF,TGTGCCAGCAGTTCGGTTTTTATGGAGCGTGCTGTCGATACGCAGTATTTT,TRBV28,-,-,TRBJ2-3
CASSSAGAVAFF,TGTGCCAGCAGTTCGGCGGGGGCGGTAGCTTTCTTT,TRBV28,-,-,TRBJ1-1
CASSSSSLRNTEAFF,TGTGCCAGCAGCTCCTCAAGTCTAAGGAACACTGAAGCTTTCTTT,TRBV7-9,-,-,TRBJ1-1
CASSPGALGYNEQYF,TGTGCCAGCAGCCCGGGGGCCCTCGGATACAATGAGCAGTACTTC,TRBV12-3/TRBV12-4,-,-,TRBJ2-5
CASRTDRGLYNEQFF,TGTGCCAGCAGAACCGACAGGGGGCTCTACAATGAGCAGTTCTTC,TRBV7-2,few,TRBD1,TRBJ2-1
CARGLAGETDTQYF,TGTGCCAGGGGACTAGCGGGGGAGACAGATACGCAGTATTTT,TRBV2,-,TRBD2,TRBJ2-3
CSASVGESYNEQFF,TGCAGTGCCTCCGTCGGGGAGTCCTACAATGAGCAGTTCTTC,TRBV20-1,-,-,TRBJ2-1